This T cell receptor (beta chain) was identified in a study of T cell changes during pregnancy in multiple sclerosis. The CDR3 is 13 residues long. The germline CDR1 and CDR2 sequences are GTSNPN and SVGIG (reference sequence). Trimming removed 3 bases at V and 2 bases at J, with 10 bases between. TCRdb's table, derived via immunoSEQ multiplex PCR, lists solely in-frame clones and lacks some. The data show 85,000 to 130,000 clones, with around nine tenths seen just once and approximately 1.2% held by the top ten. The sequence came from a female donor with multiple sclerosis, enrolled in a pregnancy study. This material consisted of peripheral blood, taken in the second trimester of pregnancy. The chain has TRBV30 and TRBJ1-1, with a possible D match to TRBD1 (5 bases). The CDR3 DNA reads as TGTGCCTGGAGGATAAGGGGAAACACTGAAGCTTTCTTT. Residues: CAWRIRGNTEAFF.